This T cell receptor (beta chain) was obtained from a study of identifying expanded T cells in peripheral blood. A note on this clone: Antigen unknown.

V lost 6 bases, J lost 7 bases, and 13 bases lay in between. Germline V gives CDR1 MNHNS, CDR2 SASEGT. This CDR3 spans 12 amino acids. General study findings and limits: Differentially abundant clones: roughly 1.2 between replicates, 16.4 at 2 to 3 weeks, 19 at four. Across healthy donors, higher total template counts meant significantly greater roughly 2-week count variance.

Sequencing was performed with immunoSEQ multiplex PCR; in TCRdb, only in-frame clones are kept and a portion is missing. The sample records roughly 130,000 clones, 75% to 90% being singletons. The sequenced material came from blood. The V call is TRBV6-1, the J call TRBJ2-7; D unresolved. This TCR was sampled from a person between 18 and 75 years old in good health. CDR3: CASSPTVREQYF. CDR3 coding DNA: TGTGCCAGCAGCCCGACTGTTCGTGAGCAGTACTTC.